This entry lists 10 T cell receptor beta chains sequenced from one sample in a study of cytomegalovirus exposure and HLA in healthy donors. The study ran its PCR with 60 Vbeta and 13 Jbeta primers. Profiling relied on immunoSEQ multiplex PCR, and the TCRdb table lists in-frame clones only, not all of them. The sample holds about 140,000 clones. The source material was PBMCs. Receptor source: a woman between 18 and 29 years old in good health and CMV-seronegative.

The V call is TRBV27, the J call TRBJ2-1; D is perhaps TRBD1 (6 bases). Trimming took off 2 bases at V and 1 base at J, with 15 bases between the two ends. Germline V gene lookup returns CDR1 MNHEY and CDR2 SMNVEV (reference sequence). The CDR3 length is 17 residues. The CDR3 nucleotides read TGTGCCAGCAGTTTAAATCGTGGGACAACGTCCTACAATGAGCAGTTCTTC. Translating it yields CASSLNRGTTSYNEQFF.

This chain links TRBV10-3 with TRBJ2-1; TRBD1 agrees at 12 bases. Germline V lookup: CDR1 ENHRY, CDR2 SYGVKD. Germline trimming cut 6 bases from V and 0 bases from J; bases unmatched to any gene: 9. The CDR3 spans 18 residues. The CDR3 region has the DNA TGTGCCATCAGCCGGGACAGGGGGCAGAGGAGCTCCTACAATGAGCAGTTCTTC. Translation gives CAISRDRGQRSSYNEQFF.

The gene calls are TRBV7-8 and TRBJ2-7, with TRBD2 matching 12 bases. The ends lost 5 bases at V and 9 bases at J; junction bases unmatched: 11. This CDR3 contains 15 residues. Germline V lookup: CDR1 SGHVS, CDR2 FQNEAQ. The DNA for the CDR3 is TGTGCCAGCAGCGTAAGGACTAGCGGGAAAGGAGGGCAGTACTTC. Translated: CASSVRTSGKGGQYF. The entire variable domain, with the rest obtained from reference TRBV7-8 and TRBJ2-7, is as follows: GAGVSQSPRYKVAKRGQDVALRCDPISGHVSLFWYQQALGQGPEFLTYFQNEAQLDKSGLPSDRFFAERPEGSVSTLKIQRTQQEDSAVYLCASSVRTSGKGGQYFGPGTRLTVT.

The chain carries TRBV7-9 and TRBJ2-3, with TRBD1 as a possible D gene (6 bases). The V gene lost 4 bases and the J gene lost 3 bases, with 14 bases spanning the gap. Germline CDR1 is SEHNR and CDR2 is FQNEAQ (reference sequence). CDR3 size: 15 residues. CDR3 region: CASSSTGKGTDTQYF. Written as DNA, the CDR3 is TGTGCCAGCAGCTCTACAGGGAAGGGAACAGATACGCAGTATTTT.

The J gene is TRBJ2-1, the V gene TRBV28, with TRBD2 matching over 10 bases. This CDR3 is 15 amino acids long. The trim removed 4 bases at V and 8 bases at J, leaving 8 bases unmatched. Germline V lookup: CDR1 MDHEN, CDR2 SYDVKM. CDR3 bases: TGTGCCAGCAGTTCCCTAGCGGGAGTGATCTATGAGCAGTTCTTC. This encodes CASSSLAGVIYEQFF.

The rearrangement joins TRBV6-4 to TRBJ2-1; D possibly corresponds to TRBD2 (5 bases). Germline loops: CDR1 MRHNA, CDR2 SNTAGT. The length of the CDR3 is 16 residues. Trimming removed 0 bases at V and 0 bases at J, with 9 bases between. CDR3 residues: CASSDSQRTSYNEQFF. CDR3 sequence (DNA): TGTGCCAGCAGTGACTCACAGCGGACCTCCTACAATGAGCAGTTCTTC.

The gene calls are TRBV5-6 and TRBJ1-1; 9 bases agree with TRBD1. The CDR3 covers 15 residues. The germline gives CDR1 SGHDT, CDR2 YYEEEE. V lost 0 bases and J lost 4; bases outside the gene matches: 4. CDR3: CASSLGDRATTEAFF. Written as DNA, the CDR3 is TGTGCCAGCAGCTTGGGGGACAGGGCGACCACTGAAGCTTTCTTT.

The rearrangement uses TRBV21-1 and TRBJ2-1; TRBD1 reflects the table's D call only, with no check against the DNA. TRBV21-1 is classified as a pseudogene. The CDR3 totals 14 residues. The CDR3 DNA is TGTGCCAGCGCCCGGGACAGGGTTTTAGATGAGCAGTTCTTC. Protein: CASARDRVLDEQFF.

V gene TRBV5-4 combines with J gene TRBJ2-5; D perhaps matches TRBD2 (6 bases). The CDR3 extends over 15 amino acids. V was clipped by 3 bases and J by 3 bases, with 15 bases between them. The V gene's germline CDR1 is SGHNT and CDR2 YYREEE (reference sequence). The CDR3 region is CASSSLGGREETQYF. The CDR3 coding sequence is TGTGCCAGCAGCTCCCTGGGGGGTCGAGAAGAGACCCAGTACTTC.

This rearrangement joins TRBV7-6 to TRBJ2-6; TRBD1 aligns across 10 bases. The CDR3 spans 17 residues. V shed 6 bases and J 2 bases; nucleotides not matched to a gene: 7. Germline V CDR1 and CDR2: SGHVS, FNYEAQ. For the CDR3, the DNA is TGTGCCAGCAGTTGGACAGGGGGAAGTGCTGGGGCCAACGTCCTGACTTTC. Residues: CASSWTGGSAGANVLTF.